A single sample is the source of the 5 T cell receptor beta chains below, sequenced in a study of PD-1 blockade in classical Hodgkin lymphoma. The assay was immunoSEQ multiplex PCR, and TCRdb's table has in-frame clones only and misses some. In the table there are some 20,000 clones, roughly 75% of which are singletons. Each and every patient relapsed after autologous stem cell transplantation, and patients got differing brentuximab vedotin exposure. The starting material was peripheral blood mononuclear cells (PBMCs), obtained before the second cycle of nivolumab. All receptors come from a human donor with classical Hodgkin lymphoma.

The count of this clone is one. This chain links TRBV11-2 with TRBJ1-2, with D tentatively TRBD1 (5 bases). CDR1 is SGHAT and CDR2 is FQNNGV in the germline V gene. Trimming took off 5 bases at V and 8 bases at J, with 15 bases between the two ends. The CDR3 has 13 amino acids. The CDR3: CASSITPGSGYTF. CDR3 bases: TGTGCCAGCAGCATTACTCCAGGGTCCGGCTACACCTTC. Supplemented by reference TRBV11-2 and TRBJ1-2, the full variable domain reads EAGVAQSPRYKIIEKRQSVAFWCNPISGHATLYWYQQILGQGPKLLIQFQNNGVVDDSQLPKDRFSAERLKGVDSTLKIQPAKLEDSAVYLCASSITPGSGYTFGSGTRLTVV.

V and J are TRBV5-1 and TRBJ2-2; D is unclear. Per germline, CDR1 SGHRS and CDR2 YFSETQ. CDR3 length equals 15 residues. The V and J ends lost 0 bases and 0 bases respectively, with 6 bases between them. CDR3 sequence: CASSLEEANTGELFF. The CDR3 nucleotides read TGCGCCAGCAGCTTGGAAGAAGCGAACACCGGGGAGCTGTTTTTT. Full variable domain (missing parts from reference TRBV5-1 and TRBJ2-2): KAGVTQTPRYLIKTRGQQVTLSCSPISGHRSVSWYQQTPGQGLQFLFEYFSETQRNKGNFPGRFSGRQFSNSRSEMNVSTLELGDSALYLCASSLEEANTGELFFGEGSRLTVL.

The chain is built from TRBV6-6 and TRBJ1-5, with 10 bases matching TRBD1. The CDR3 loop spans 15 amino acids. After removal of 6 bases from V and 4 bases from J, the junction contained 6 bases not matched to a gene. The germline CDR1 and CDR2 sequences are MNHNY and SVGAGI (reference sequence). CDR3 coding DNA: TGTGCCAGCAGATCCGGGACAGGGGAAAATCAGCCCCAGCATTTT. This sequence encodes CASRSGTGENQPQHF.

This chain joins TRBV11-2 and TRBJ2-7; 10 bases fit TRBD1. CDR3 length: 14 residues. Germline V CDR1 and CDR2: SGHAT, FQNNGV. The CDR3 protein is CVSSPGTGAYEQYV. CDR3 coding DNA: TGTGTCAGCAGTCCCGGGACAGGGGCCTACGAGCAGTACGTC.

The rearrangement joins TRBV9 to TRBJ2-3, with no clear D. V was shortened by 0 bases and J by 5 bases, with 7 bases between the two germline ends. Germline V lookup: CDR1 SGDLS, CDR2 YYNGEE. This CDR3 comprises 13 residues. CDR3 in DNA: TGTGCCAGCAGCGTAGTTTGGGAAGATACGCAGTATTTT. It translates to CASSVVWEDTQYF.